This TCR beta chain appears in the sequencing data of a study of blood T cell repertoires in COVID-19. About the study: The origin of the acute and convalescent COVID-19 samples was the United States, Italy and Spain.

This clone was found once. Germline V gene lookup returns CDR1 MNHEY and CDR2 SVGAGI. J was trimmed by 2 bases and V by 0 bases; bases with no gene match: 5. CDR3 size: 16 residues. Original processing notes: Amplifying reference gene primers gave estimates of nucleated cell counts. Only in-frame clones appear in the TCRdb table, and some are missing; sequencing was by immunoSEQ multiplex PCR. For V, J and clone size, that table is used; D and trimming come from the DNA. The repertoire holds roughly 63,000 clones, with around 73% as singletons. This sequence joins TRBV6-5 and TRBJ2-7; 9 positions match TRBD2. This TCR came from a man aged 80 or over with acute or convalescent COVID-19. The sample comprised peripheral blood. The CDR3, as DNA: TGTGCCAGCAGTTACTCTTCGACTAGCGGAGCCTACGAGCAGTACTTC. It translates to CASSYSSTSGAYEQYF.